This T cell receptor beta chain came from a study of CD8+ T cells in alopecia areata (dated by TCRdb to 2017 to 2018). For the study in its entirety: The treated patients, all with moderate-to-severe alopecia areata, were enrolled in an open-label pilot trial of oral tofacitinib given at 5 to 10 mg twice daily. Patients received tofacitinib for 6 to 18 months and were then followed off drug for 6 months to check for delayed response and recurrence. For the treated patients, the SALT score, which quantifies what percentage of scalp surface area is affected, served as the measure of disease severity. The study used high-throughput TCRbeta sequencing to examine T cell clonal expansion in alopecia areata, in both the C3H/HeJ mouse model and human patients. Human TCRbeta sequencing covered scalp tissue and sorted CD4+ and CD8+ peripheral blood T cells from patchy and totalis/universalis alopecia areata patients and healthy controls. Biopsies were taken from tofacitinib-treated patients at baseline and at 4 and 24 weeks of treatment, and a later scalp biopsy was taken in several of the tofacitinib-treated patients. Clonality in the scalp was compared among normal scalp (n=4), patchy alopecia areata scalp (n=8), and alopecia totalis/universalis scalp (n=8). The RNA source kit depended on sample type: the PAXgene miRNA kit for fixed scalp, the miRNeasy kit for PBMCs, and the RNeasy kit for mouse skin. Amplification of TCRbeta CDR3 regions was done by immunoSEQ multiplex PCR using 35 Vbeta forward primers and 13 Jbeta reverse primers. The research as a whole found: Higher clonality and more expanded CD8+ clones were observed in lesional scalp than in normal scalp, particularly in alopecia totalis/universalis, a finding suggestive of antigenic drive. Many expanded lesional clones persisted in scalp and blood during tofacitinib treatment, which may partly explain relapse after stopping treatment. Compared with mice, TCR sequences shared between patients were less clear, possibly partly because of HLA diversity across the patient population. Tofacitinib significantly lowered scalp clonality and the number of expanded CD8+ clones among the top 100 scalp clones. Unlike mouse skin, where gammadelta T cells dominate, normal human skin contains resident alphabeta T cells that get sequenced too, which complicates analysis of the scalp TCR repertoire. Because the treated cohort was small and included a single nonresponder, larger studies are needed to assess links between baseline CD8+ expansion and response.

The CDR3 goes from the cysteine to the phenylalanine over 13 residues. This entry keeps only the CDR3 DNA: 39 bases, framed from base 1. The V end loses 3 bases and the J end loses 4 bases, and a stretch of 10 bases separates them. The germline V gene sets CDR1 to SGDLS and CDR2 to YYNGEE. A remark on this clone: This clone's antigen is unknown. Per-base qualities were not stored, and no clone one base away is much larger.

Library preparation was by the immunoSEQ multiplex PCR assay. RNA was extracted from all samples and reverse transcribed into cDNA as template for TCR sequencing. SuperScript III was used to make first-strand cDNA, primed with a 2:1 mix of oligo-dT and random hexamers. A synthetic immune receptor repertoire was used to gauge amplification bias, and whatever bias remained was removed computationally. The study's own analysis went as follows. Raw reads were preprocessed for error removal, and CDR3 was defined according to IMGT conventions as running from the conserved cysteine to phenylalanine. Clonality was calculated as 1 minus Shannon entropy normalized by log2 of the number of productive unique TCRs. Whether scalp clones were CD4 or CD8 was inferred by matching scalp TCRbeta sequences against CD4 and CD8 repertoires sorted from blood. TCRdb's version of the immuneACCESS table is confined to in-frame rearrangements and falls short of the full clone set. An unresolved V gene accounts for under half of the shortfall where checked; the remainder is of unknown origin. For V, J and clone size, that table is used; D and trimming come from the DNA. For this sample the table gives about 140,000 clones, of which about 86% were detected only once. The ten largest clones capture approximately 13% of the sample.

The sample's time point, from its label and the paper: 4 weeks on oral tofacitinib. Taken with the paper, the label for treatment or condition translates to: oral pan-JAK inhibitor, 5-10 mg twice daily. From alopecia areata patients, peripheral blood was collected along with lesional scalp punch biopsies. PBMCs were isolated by density centrifugation and stained for CD3, CD4 and CD8, after which CD4+ and CD8+ T cells were sorted on a FACSAria. This material consisted of CD8+ T cells sorted from blood, taken at week 4, from a patient treated with tofacitinib. The TCR sequence derives from a human donor with alopecia areata. The V and J segments used are TRBV9 and TRBJ2-5, with no confident D gene call. The nucleotides read TGTGCCAGCAGCGCCCCCTTATTAGAGACCCAGTACTTC. This encodes CASSAPLLETQYF.